This T cell receptor (beta chain) was captured by sequencing in a study of Graves' ophthalmopathy and Graves' hyperthyroidism. Amplification of TCR beta CDR3 regions used RNA transcripts. An opening RT-PCR round employed HTBI primers and preceded a second-round multiplex PCR. TCRdb processed the multiplex PCR reads anew with MiXCR; each CDR3 protein has one entry. Altogether around 590,000 distinct CDR3 sequences are present, less than 40% being singletons, with the ten largest covering 4% to 5%. This clonotype was detected a few times. This receptor was obtained from an adult man with Graves' hyperthyroidism. Material: peripheral blood or thyroid tissue (not recorded which).

The CDR3 DNA reads as TGTGCCAGCAGCTTCGGACTAGCGGGAGAGGAGACCCAGTACTTC. Translation gives CASSFGLAGEETQYF. This chain links TRBV7-9 with TRBJ2-5, with 13 bases that match TRBD2. V trimming: 3 bases; J trimming: 5 bases; junction bases outside the gene matches: 3. The CDR3 length is 15 residues. Germline lookup yields CDR1 SEHNR and CDR2 FQNEAQ (reference sequence).